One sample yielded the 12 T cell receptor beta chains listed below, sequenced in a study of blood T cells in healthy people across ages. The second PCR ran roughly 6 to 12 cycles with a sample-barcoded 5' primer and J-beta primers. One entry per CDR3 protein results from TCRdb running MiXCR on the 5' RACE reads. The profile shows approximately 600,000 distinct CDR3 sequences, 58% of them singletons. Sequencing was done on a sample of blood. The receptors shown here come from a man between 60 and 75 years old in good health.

In DNA form, the CDR3 reads TGTGCCAGCAGTTACGCGACTAGCGGGGGACAAGAGACCCAGTACTTC. Its protein is CASSYATSGGQETQYF. The J gene is TRBJ2-5, the V gene TRBV6-2 or TRBV6-3; 12 positions agree with TRBD2. CDR1 is MNHEY and CDR2 is SVGEGT in the germline V gene. The CDR3 runs to 16 residues. V was pared by 2 bases and J by 2 bases, with 3 bases of the junction left unmatched.

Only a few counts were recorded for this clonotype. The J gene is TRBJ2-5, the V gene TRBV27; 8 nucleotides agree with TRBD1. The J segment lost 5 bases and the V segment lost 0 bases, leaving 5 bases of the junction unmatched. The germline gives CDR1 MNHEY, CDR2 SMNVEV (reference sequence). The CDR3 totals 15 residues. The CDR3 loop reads CASSLSGTGRETQYF. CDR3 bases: TGTGCCAGCAGTTTATCCGGGACAGGCCGCGAGACCCAGTACTTC.

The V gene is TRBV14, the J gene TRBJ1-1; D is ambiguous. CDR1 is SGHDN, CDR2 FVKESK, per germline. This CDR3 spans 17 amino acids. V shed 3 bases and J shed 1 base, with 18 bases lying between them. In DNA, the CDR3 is TGTGCCAGCAGCCAGGAAGGGTCGTGGAGAAGGAACACTGAAGCTTTCTTT. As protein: CASSQEGSWRRNTEAFF.

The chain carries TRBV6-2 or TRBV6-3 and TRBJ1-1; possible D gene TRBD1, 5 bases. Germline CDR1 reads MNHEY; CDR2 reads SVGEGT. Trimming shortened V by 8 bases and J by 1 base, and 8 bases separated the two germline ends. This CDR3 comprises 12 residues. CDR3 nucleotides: TGTGCCAGCGCCGGGACGAACACTGAAGCTTTCTTT. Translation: CASAGTNTEAFF.

The CDR3: CASSPRTADYGYTF. The CDR3 nucleotides read TGTGCCAGCAGCCCCCGGACGGCCGACTATGGCTACACCTTC. The gene calls are TRBV9 and TRBJ1-2; no firm D call. V was clipped by 4 bases and J by 3 bases, with 13 bases between them. This CDR3 is built from 14 residues. The V gene's germline CDR1 is SGDLS and CDR2 YYNGEE.

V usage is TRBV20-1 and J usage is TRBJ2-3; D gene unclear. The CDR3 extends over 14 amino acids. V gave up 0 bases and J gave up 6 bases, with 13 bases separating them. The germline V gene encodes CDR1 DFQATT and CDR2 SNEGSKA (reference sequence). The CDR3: CSARDQRPGDTQYF. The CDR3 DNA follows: TGCAGTGCTAGAGATCAAAGACCTGGGGATACGCAGTATTTT.

The CDR3 sequence is CASSPAHLEAEAFF. The CDR3 DNA sequence: TGTGCCAGCAGCCCTGCCCATCTAGAGGCTGAAGCTTTCTTT. V gene TRBV28 combines with J gene TRBJ1-1; no clear D. The V gene lost 6 bases and the J gene lost 6 bases, with 17 bases spanning the gap. This CDR3 has 14 amino acids. Germline CDR1 and CDR2: MDHEN and SYDVKM.

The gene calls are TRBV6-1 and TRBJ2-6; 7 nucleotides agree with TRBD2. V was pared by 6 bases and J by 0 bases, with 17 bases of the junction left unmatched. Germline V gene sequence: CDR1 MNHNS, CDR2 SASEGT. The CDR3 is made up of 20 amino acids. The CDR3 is CASSPPLGRGLGSGANVLTF. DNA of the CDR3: TGTGCCAGCAGCCCCCCTCTGGGGAGGGGATTAGGCTCTGGGGCCAACGTCCTGACTTTC.

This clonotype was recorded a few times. The CDR3 coding sequence is TGCGCCAGCAGCCCCGACCTGGGTGCAACCAAAAACATTCAGTACTTC. Its translation: CASSPDLGATKNIQYF. The V call is TRBV5-1, the J call TRBJ2-4; D gene unclear. Germline V gene lookup returns CDR1 SGHRS and CDR2 YFSETQ. Trimming shortened V by 4 bases and J by 2 bases, and 16 bases separated the two germline ends. CDR3 length: 16 amino acids.

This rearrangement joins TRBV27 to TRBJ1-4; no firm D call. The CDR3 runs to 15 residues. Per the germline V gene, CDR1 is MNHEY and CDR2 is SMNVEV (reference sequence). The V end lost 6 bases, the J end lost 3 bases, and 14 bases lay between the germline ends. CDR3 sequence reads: CASSWSMASNEKLFF. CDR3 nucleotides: TGTGCCAGCAGCTGGTCTATGGCCTCTAATGAAAAACTGTTTTTT.

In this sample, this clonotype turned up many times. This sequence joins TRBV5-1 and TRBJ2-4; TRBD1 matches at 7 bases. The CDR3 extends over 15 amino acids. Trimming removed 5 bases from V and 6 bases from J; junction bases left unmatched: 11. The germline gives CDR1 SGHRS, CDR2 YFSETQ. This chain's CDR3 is CASRLTGTTVNIQYF. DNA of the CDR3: TGCGCCAGCAGGCTGACAGGGACCACCGTAAACATTCAGTACTTC.

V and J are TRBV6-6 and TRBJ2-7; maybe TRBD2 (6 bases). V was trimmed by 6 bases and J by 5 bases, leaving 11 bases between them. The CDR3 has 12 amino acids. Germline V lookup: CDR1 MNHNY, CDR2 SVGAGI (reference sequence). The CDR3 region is CASRGGPHEQYF. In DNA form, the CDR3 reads TGTGCCAGCAGGGGGGGTCCCCACGAGCAGTACTTC.